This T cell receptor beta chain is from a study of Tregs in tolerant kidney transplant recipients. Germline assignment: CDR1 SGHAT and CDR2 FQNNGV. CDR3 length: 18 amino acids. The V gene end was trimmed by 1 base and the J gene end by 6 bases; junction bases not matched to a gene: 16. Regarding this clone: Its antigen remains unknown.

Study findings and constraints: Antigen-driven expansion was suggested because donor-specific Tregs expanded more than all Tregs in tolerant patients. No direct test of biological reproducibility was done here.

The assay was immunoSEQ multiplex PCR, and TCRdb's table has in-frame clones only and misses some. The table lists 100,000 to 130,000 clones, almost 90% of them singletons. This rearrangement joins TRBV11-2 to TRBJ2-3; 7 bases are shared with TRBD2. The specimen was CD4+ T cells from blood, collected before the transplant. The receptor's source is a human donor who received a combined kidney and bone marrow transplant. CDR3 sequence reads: CASSLGLLRQRGWDTQYF. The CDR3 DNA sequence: TGTGCCAGCAGCTTAGGCCTGTTACGCCAGCGGGGTTGGGATACGCAGTATTTT.